These T cell receptor beta chains were read from a single sample in a study of untreated major depressive disorder. Some clones are missing from TCRdb's copy, which holds only in-frame ones; the method was immunoSEQ multiplex PCR. The sample yields over 20,000 clones, about 89% seen once. The sample was CD4+ T cells from PBMCs. All receptors derive from a woman in her twenties or thirties in good health. The CDR3 runs from the conserved cysteine through the conserved F or W. A D gene is named only where the DNA matches it firmly. The listing skips clone size in some rows; elsewhere it reads once, few, many or a size class.

D: -; J: TRBJ2-1; V: TRBV5-1; size: once; CDR3: CASSPGGPSYNEQFF; DNA: TGCGCCAGCAGCCCCGGGGGACCTTCCTACAATGAGCAGTTCTTC
D: TRBD2; J: TRBJ2-2; V: TRBV6-5; size: -; CDR3: CASSWKRGYTGELFF; DNA: TGTGCCAGCAGTTGGAAGCGGGGGTACACCGGGGAGCTGTTTTTT
D: TRBD1; J: TRBJ2-5; V: TRBV9; size: -; CDR3: CASSLRQGPRETQYF; DNA: TGTGCCAGCAGCCTGCGACAGGGGCCGCGGGAGACCCAGTACTTC
D: -; J: TRBJ2-2; V: TRBV7-9; size: -; CDR3: CASSLRPGAGELFF; DNA: TGTGCCAGCAGCTTAAGGCCAGGGGCCGGGGAGCTGTTTTTT
D: -; J: TRBJ2-7; V: TRBV7-2; size: -; CDR3: CASGRGRSEQYF; DNA: TGTGCCAGCGGCAGGGGCAGAAGCGAGCAGTACTTC
D: -; J: TRBJ2-2; V: TRBV28; size: -; CDR3: CASTPTGTNTGELFF; DNA: TGTGCCAGCACCCCGACTGGAACGAACACCGGGGAGCTGTTTTTT
D: -; J: TRBJ2-7; V: TRBV30; size: -; CDR3: CAWRKQGSYEQYF; DNA: TGTGCCTGGAGGAAACAGGGCTCCTACGAGCAGTACTTC
D: TRBD2; J: TRBJ2-1; V: TRBV11-2; size: -; CDR3: CASSTTSGGVNEQFF; DNA: TGTGCCAGCAGCACGACTAGCGGGGGGGTCAATGAGCAGTTCTTC
D: TRBD1; J: TRBJ1-5; V: TRBV19; size: -; CDR3: CASSNPGQGGNQPQHF; DNA: TGTGCCAGTAGTAATCCGGGACAGGGAGGTAATCAGCCCCAGCATTTT
D: -; J: TRBJ1-1; V: TRBV5-1; size: -; CDR3: CASSTGTRVGNTEAFF; DNA: TGCGCCAGCAGCACCGGGACCCGGGTGGGAAACACTGAAGCTTTCTTT
D: -; J: TRBJ2-5; V: TRBV2; size: -; CDR3: CASAEGRDGRTQYF; DNA: TGTGCCAGCGCCGAAGGCCGGGACGGAAGAACCCAGTACTTC
D: -; J: TRBJ2-1; V: TRBV18; size: -; CDR3: CASSPLSQGGGEQFF; DNA: TGTGCCAGCTCACCCTTGTCCCAGGGAGGTGGTGAGCAGTTCTTC
D: TRBD1; J: TRBJ1-5; V: TRBV19; size: -; CDR3: CASSRTGANQPQHF; DNA: TGTGCCAGTAGTAGGACAGGGGCTAATCAGCCCCAGCATTTT
D: TRBD1; J: TRBJ1-2; V: TRBV10-1; size: -; CDR3: CASSGEGTGLSFDGYTF; DNA: TGCGCCAGCAGTGGGGAGGGGACAGGGTTATCCTTCGATGGCTACACCTTC
D: -; J: TRBJ1-4; V: TRBV5-1; size: -; CDR3: CASSLVPPLLSGPPDEKLFF; DNA: TGCGCCAGCAGCTTGGTTCCACCCTTGCTGTCAGGGCCTCCCGATGAAAAACTGTTTTTT
D: -; J: TRBJ1-4; V: TRBV2; size: once; CDR3: CASNLLRKLFF; DNA: TGTGCCAGCAATCTCTTGAGAAAACTGTTTTTT
D: TRBD1; J: TRBJ1-4; V: TRBV9; size: -; CDR3: CASSTGQGGLFF; DNA: TGTGCCAGCAGCACCGGACAGGGTGGACTGTTTTTT
D: -; J: TRBJ1-5; V: TRBV12-5; size: -; CDR3: CASGPPNYIDSNQPQHF; DNA: TGTGCTAGTGGTCCCCCAAACTACATCGATAGCAATCAGCCCCAGCATTTT
D: -; J: TRBJ1-3; V: TRBV6-5; size: once; CDR3: CASSWGGDSGNTIYF; DNA: TGTGCCAGCAGTTGGGGGGGAGACTCTGGAAACACCATATATTTT
D: TRBD1; J: TRBJ2-2; V: TRBV2; size: -; CDR3: CASRGTGPAGELFF; DNA: TGTGCCAGCAGGGGGACAGGGCCGGCCGGGGAGCTGTTTTTT
D: -; J: TRBJ2-3; V: TRBV15; size: -; CDR3: CATSRDFGASSNTQYF; DNA: TGTGCCACCAGCAGAGATTTCGGTGCTAGCTCGAATACGCAGTATTTT
D: -; J: TRBJ2-3; V: TRBV19; size: -; CDR3: CASSIQGGDTQYF; DNA: TGTGCCAGTAGTATACAGGGAGGAGATACGCAGTATTTT
D: TRBD1; J: TRBJ1-1; V: TRBV11-2; size: -; CDR3: CASSFGQGNTEAFF; DNA: TGTGCCAGCAGTTTTGGACAGGGGAACACTGAAGCTTTCTTT
D: -; J: TRBJ2-1; V: TRBV30; size: -; CDR3: CAWDLPGLINEQFF; DNA: TGTGCCTGGGATTTACCGGGACTGATCAATGAGCAGTTCTTC
D: -; J: TRBJ1-1; V: TRBV5-6; size: -; CDR3: CASSEVSMNTEAFF; DNA: TGTGCCAGCAGCGAGGTATCTATGAACACTGAAGCTTTCTTT
D: -; J: TRBJ1-2; V: TRBV28; size: -; CDR3: CASRIGALTAPVNYGYTF; DNA: TGTGCCAGCAGGATAGGCGCCTTGACAGCGCCCGTTAACTATGGCTACACCTTC
D: TRBD1; J: TRBJ1-6; V: TRBV7-2; size: -; CDR3: CASSLRTGDNFYNSPLHF; DNA: TGTGCCAGCAGCTTGAGGACAGGGGACAATTTCTATAATTCACCCCTCCACTTT
D: -; J: TRBJ1-6; V: TRBV7-8; size: -; CDR3: CASSLSEDSPLHF; DNA: TGTGCCAGCAGCTTAAGTGAAGATTCACCCCTCCACTTT
D: TRBD2; J: TRBJ2-5; V: TRBV14; size: -; CDR3: CASSRKGVTSGETQYF; DNA: TGTGCCAGCAGCCGGAAAGGGGTTACTAGCGGGGAGACCCAGTACTTC
D: -; J: TRBJ1-6; V: TRBV27; size: -; CDR3: CASSYHLAGEDSASPLHF; DNA: TGTGCCAGCAGTTATCACCTGGCTGGCGAAGATAGCGCTTCACCCCTCCACTTT
D: TRBD1; J: TRBJ1-1; V: TRBV19; size: once; CDR3: CASSIRWDRGTEAFF; DNA: TGTGCCAGTAGTATAAGGTGGGACAGGGGTACTGAAGCTTTCTTT
D: -; J: TRBJ2-7; V: TRBV30; size: -; CDR3: CAWGPWGSEQYF; DNA: TGTGCCTGGGGCCCCTGGGGGTCCGAGCAGTACTTC
D: TRBD1; J: TRBJ1-2; V: TRBV19; size: -; CDR3: CASSIEGTGGRGYTF; DNA: TGTGCCAGTAGTATAGAAGGGACAGGGGGCCGAGGCTACACCTTC
D: TRBD1; J: TRBJ2-5; V: TRBV7-6; size: -; CDR3: CASSVDRGRETQYF; DNA: TGTGCCAGCAGCGTAGACAGGGGGCGTGAGACCCAGTACTTC
D: -; J: TRBJ1-6; V: TRBV27; size: -; CDR3: CASSFSSYNSPLHF; DNA: TGTGCCAGCAGTTTTTCTAGTTATAATTCACCCCTCCACTTT
D: TRBD1; J: TRBJ2-2; V: TRBV7-9; size: -; CDR3: CASSHEWTGSTGELFF; DNA: TGTGCCAGCAGCCACGAGTGGACAGGGAGCACCGGGGAGCTGTTTTTT
D: TRBD2; J: TRBJ2-2; V: TRBV27; size: -; CDR3: CASSFRRGGTGELFF; DNA: TGTGCCAGCAGTTTTCGCCGGGGGGGCACCGGGGAGCTGTTTTTT
D: -; J: TRBJ1-1; V: TRBV7-2; size: -; CDR3: CASSLSPDTEAFF; DNA: TGTGCCAGCAGCTTAAGCCCGGACACTGAAGCTTTCTTT
D: -; J: TRBJ1-3; V: TRBV30; size: -; CDR3: CAWSPTIGNTIYF; DNA: TGTGCCTGGAGTCCGACCATCGGAAACACCATATATTTT
D: -; J: TRBJ1-1; V: TRBV6-6; size: -; CDR3: CASSYLGTEAFF; DNA: TGTGCCAGCAGTTACCTGGGGACTGAAGCTTTCTTT
D: -; J: TRBJ2-1; V: TRBV28; size: -; CDR3: CASSLLSGGSSYNEQFF; DNA: TGTGCCAGCAGTCTCTTAAGTGGGGGAAGCTCCTACAATGAGCAGTTCTTC
D: TRBD2; J: TRBJ2-3; V: TRBV25-1; size: -; CDR3: CASSISGDLTDTQYF; DNA: TGTGCCAGCAGCATTAGCGGGGACCTCACAGATACGCAGTATTTT
D: TRBD2; J: TRBJ2-7; V: TRBV18; size: -; CDR3: CASSPPASGGASYEQYF; DNA: TGTGCCAGCTCACCACCAGCTAGCGGGGGGGCATCCTACGAGCAGTACTTC
D: -; J: TRBJ2-3; V: TRBV30; size: -; CDR3: CAWDRVGATQYF; DNA: TGTGCCTGGGACCGAGTGGGGGCTACGCAGTATTTT
D: -; J: TRBJ2-1; V: TRBV27; size: -; CDR3: CASSFREGVGNEQFF; DNA: TGTGCCAGCAGTTTTAGGGAGGGGGTGGGCAATGAGCAGTTCTTC